Listed here is a single TCR beta chain. The antigen is unknown. Donors were systemically healthy Caucasian individuals from Russia aged roughly 6 to 100 years. This entry is derived from a study of blood T cells in healthy people across ages. Study results and limitations: Versus aged donors, long-lived donors had higher diversity and more naive CD4+ cells. Correlation between TCR beta diversity and naive T cell percentage was strong.

This CDR3 region has 12 residues. Germline CDR1 is SQVTM and CDR2 is ANQGSEA. Alongside a J-beta primer mix, a sample-barcoded 5' primer served in a second PCR lasting roughly 6 to 12 cycles. Each CDR3 protein gets one entry after TCRdb re-called the 5' RACE reads with MiXCR. The sample has about 800,000 distinct CDR3 sequences, around half seen once. The sequencing input was blood. The TCR comes from a man of 80 years or more in good health. The chain couples TRBV29-1 to TRBJ1-1, with a tentative D call TRBD1 (6 bases). The CDR3 DNA follows: TGCACCACCGCAGGGGAAAGCACTGAAGCTTTCTTT. This translates into CTTAGESTEAFF.